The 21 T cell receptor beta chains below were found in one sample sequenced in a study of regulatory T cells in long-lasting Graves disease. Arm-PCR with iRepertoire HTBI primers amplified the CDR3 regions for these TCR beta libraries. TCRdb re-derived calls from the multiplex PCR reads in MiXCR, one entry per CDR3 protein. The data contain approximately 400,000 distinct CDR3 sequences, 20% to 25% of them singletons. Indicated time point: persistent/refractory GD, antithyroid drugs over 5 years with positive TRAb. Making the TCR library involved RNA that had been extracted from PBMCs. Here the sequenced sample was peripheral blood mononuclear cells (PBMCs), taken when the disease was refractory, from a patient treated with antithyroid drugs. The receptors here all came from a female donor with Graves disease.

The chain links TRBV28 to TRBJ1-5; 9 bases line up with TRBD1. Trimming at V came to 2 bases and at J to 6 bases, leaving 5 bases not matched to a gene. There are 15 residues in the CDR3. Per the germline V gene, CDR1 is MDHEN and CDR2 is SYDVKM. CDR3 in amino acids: CASSLEDRGGQPQHF. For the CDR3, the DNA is TGTGCCAGCAGTTTAGAGGACAGGGGTGGTCAGCCCCAGCATTTT. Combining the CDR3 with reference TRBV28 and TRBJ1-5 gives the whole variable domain DVKVTQSSRYLVKRTGEKVFLECVQDMDHENMFWYRQDPGLGLRLIYFSYDVKMKEKGDIPEGYSVSREKKERFSLILESASTNQTSMYLCASSLEDRGGQPQHFGDGTRLSIL.

The CDR3 DNA sequence: TGTGCCAGCAGGAAGAGGACCGACGGTGAAGCTTTCTTT. It encodes CASRKRTDGEAFF. The chain links TRBV7-3 to TRBJ1-1; D unresolved. Looked up from germline, CDR1 is SGHTA and CDR2 is FQGTGA. Trimming stripped 6 bases from V and 7 bases from J, with 15 bases between. The CDR3 is made up of 13 amino acids.

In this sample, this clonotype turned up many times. The CDR3 sequence is CASSLSESYEQYF. The CDR3 DNA sequence: TGTGCCAGCAGTCTTAGCGAGAGCTACGAGCAGTACTTC. The chain couples TRBV2 to TRBJ2-7, with TRBD2 as a possible D gene (5 bases). The CDR3 is 13 residues long. Germline V lookup: CDR1 SNHLY, CDR2 FYNNEI. V was cut by 5 bases and J by 3 bases, with 11 bases left in between.

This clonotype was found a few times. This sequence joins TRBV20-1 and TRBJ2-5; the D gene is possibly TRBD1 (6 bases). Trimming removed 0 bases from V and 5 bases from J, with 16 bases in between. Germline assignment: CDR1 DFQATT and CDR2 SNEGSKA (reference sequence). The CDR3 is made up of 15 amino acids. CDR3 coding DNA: TGCAGTGCTAGAGATCGGTGGCAGGGGCTGGAGACCCAGTACTTC. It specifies CSARDRWQGLETQYF.

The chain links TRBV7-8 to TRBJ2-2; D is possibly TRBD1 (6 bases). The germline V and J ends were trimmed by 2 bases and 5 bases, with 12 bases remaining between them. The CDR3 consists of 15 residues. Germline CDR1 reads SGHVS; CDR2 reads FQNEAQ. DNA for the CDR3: TGTGCCAGCAGCTTAACAGACAGGTTGACCGGGGAGCTGTTTTTT. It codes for CASSLTDRLTGELFF.

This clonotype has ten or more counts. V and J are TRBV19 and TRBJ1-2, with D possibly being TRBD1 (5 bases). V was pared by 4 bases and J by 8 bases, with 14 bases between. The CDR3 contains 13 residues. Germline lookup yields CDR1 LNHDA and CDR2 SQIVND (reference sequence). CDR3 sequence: CASSTSGRSGYTF. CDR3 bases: TGTGCCAGTAGTACCTCGGGACGTTCAGGCTACACCTTC.

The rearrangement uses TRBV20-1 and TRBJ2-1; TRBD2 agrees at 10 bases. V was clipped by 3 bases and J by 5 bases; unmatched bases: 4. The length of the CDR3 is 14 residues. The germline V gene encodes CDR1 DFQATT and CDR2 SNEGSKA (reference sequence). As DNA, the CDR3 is TGCAGTGCTAGTCGGCTAGCGGGAGACAATGAGCAGTTCTTC. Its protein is CSASRLAGDNEQFF.

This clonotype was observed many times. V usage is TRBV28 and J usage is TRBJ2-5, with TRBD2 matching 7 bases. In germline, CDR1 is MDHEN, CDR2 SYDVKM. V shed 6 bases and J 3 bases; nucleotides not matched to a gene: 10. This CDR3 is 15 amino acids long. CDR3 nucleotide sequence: TGTGCCAGCAGCCGGCGGGAGTTCATGAAAGAGACCCAGTACTTC. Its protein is CASSRREFMKETQYF.

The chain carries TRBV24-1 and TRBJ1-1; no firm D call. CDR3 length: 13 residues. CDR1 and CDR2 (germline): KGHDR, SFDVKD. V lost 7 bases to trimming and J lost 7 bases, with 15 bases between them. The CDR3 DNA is TGTGCCACCAGGAAGGGCGAATGGGGTGAAGCTTTCTTT. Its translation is CATRKGEWGEAFF.

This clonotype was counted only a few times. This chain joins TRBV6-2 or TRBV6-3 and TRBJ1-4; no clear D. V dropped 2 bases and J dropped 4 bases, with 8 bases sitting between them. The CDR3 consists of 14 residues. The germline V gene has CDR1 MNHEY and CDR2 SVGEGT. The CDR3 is CASSYRPGNEKLFF. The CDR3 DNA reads TGTGCCAGCAGTTACCGACCGGGTAATGAAAAACTGTTTTTT.

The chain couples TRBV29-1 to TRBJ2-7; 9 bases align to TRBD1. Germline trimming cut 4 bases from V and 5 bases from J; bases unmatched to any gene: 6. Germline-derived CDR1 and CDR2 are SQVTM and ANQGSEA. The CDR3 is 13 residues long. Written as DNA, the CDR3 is TGCAGCGTTGCCGGGACAGGGTTACACGAGCAGTACTTC. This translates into CSVAGTGLHEQYF.

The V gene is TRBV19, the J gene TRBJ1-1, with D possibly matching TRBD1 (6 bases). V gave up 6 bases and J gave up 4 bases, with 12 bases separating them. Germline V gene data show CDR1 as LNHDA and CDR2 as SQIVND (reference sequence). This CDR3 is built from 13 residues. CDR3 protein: CASSGGGFTEAFF. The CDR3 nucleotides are TGTGCCAGTAGCGGAGGGGGGTTCACTGAAGCTTTCTTT.

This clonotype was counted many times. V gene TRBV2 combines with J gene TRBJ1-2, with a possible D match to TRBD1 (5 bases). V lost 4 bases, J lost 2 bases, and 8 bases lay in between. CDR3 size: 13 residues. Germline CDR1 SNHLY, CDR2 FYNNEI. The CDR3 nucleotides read TGTGCCAGCAGTGCGGGGCGAAACTATGGCTACACCTTC. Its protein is CASSAGRNYGYTF.

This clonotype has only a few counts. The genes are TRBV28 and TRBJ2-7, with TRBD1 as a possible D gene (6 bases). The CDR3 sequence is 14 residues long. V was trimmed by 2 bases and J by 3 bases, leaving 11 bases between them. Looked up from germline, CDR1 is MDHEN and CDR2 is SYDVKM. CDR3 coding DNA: TGTGCCAGCAGTTTAGTAGGGGGTGTCTACGAGCAGTACTTC. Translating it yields CASSLVGGVYEQYF.

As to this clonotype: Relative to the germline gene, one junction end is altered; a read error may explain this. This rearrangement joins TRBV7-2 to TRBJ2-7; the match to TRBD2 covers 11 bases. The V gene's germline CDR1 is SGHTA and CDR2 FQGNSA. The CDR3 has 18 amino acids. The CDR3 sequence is CASSQVAHRLAGNYEQYF. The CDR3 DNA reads TGCGCCAGCAGCCAAGTCGCACATCGACTAGCGGGGAACTACGAGCAGTACTTC.

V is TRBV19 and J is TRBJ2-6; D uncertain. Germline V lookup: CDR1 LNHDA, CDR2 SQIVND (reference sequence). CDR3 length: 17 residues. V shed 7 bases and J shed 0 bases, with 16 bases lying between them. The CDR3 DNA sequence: TGTGCCAGTACCTTACTCCCTTTGAGCTCTGGGGCCAACGTCCTGACTTTC. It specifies CASTLLPLSSGANVLTF.

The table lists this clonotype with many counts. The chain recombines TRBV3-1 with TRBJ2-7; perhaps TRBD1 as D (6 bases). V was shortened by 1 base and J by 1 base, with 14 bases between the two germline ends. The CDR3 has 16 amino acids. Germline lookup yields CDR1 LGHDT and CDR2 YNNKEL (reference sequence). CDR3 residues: CASSQADRTVSYEQYF. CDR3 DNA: TGTGCCAGCAGCCAAGCCGACCGGACAGTATCCTACGAGCAGTACTTC.

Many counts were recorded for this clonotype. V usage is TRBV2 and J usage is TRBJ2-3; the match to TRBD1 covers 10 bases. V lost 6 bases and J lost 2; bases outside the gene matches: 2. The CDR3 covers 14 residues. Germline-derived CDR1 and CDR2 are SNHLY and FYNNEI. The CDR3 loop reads CASRDRGFTDTQYF. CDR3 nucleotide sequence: TGTGCCAGCAGGGACAGGGGGTTCACAGATACGCAGTATTTT.

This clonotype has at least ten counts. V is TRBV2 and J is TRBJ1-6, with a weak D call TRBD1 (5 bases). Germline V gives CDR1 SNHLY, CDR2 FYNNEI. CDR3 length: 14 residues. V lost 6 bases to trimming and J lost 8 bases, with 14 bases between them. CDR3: CASRRDGSDSPLHF. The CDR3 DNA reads TGTGCCAGCAGGCGGGACGGCTCTGATTCACCCCTCCACTTT.

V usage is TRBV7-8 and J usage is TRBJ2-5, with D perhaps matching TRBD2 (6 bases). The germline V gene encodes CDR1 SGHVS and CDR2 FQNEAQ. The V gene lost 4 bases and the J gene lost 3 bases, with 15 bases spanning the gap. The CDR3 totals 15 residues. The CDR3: CASSSSEGLKETQYF. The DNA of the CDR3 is TGTGCCAGCAGCTCCTCGGAGGGGTTGAAAGAGACCCAGTACTTC.

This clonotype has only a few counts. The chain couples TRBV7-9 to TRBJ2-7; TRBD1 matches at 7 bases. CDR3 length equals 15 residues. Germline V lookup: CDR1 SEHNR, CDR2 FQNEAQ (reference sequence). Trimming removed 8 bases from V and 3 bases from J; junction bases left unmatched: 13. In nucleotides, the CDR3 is TGTGCCAGCCGAAAGTTGGGGCAGGGGGTCTACGAGCAGTACTTC. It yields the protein CASRKLGQGVYEQYF.